Following are 22 T cell receptor beta chains from one sample sequenced in a study of T-cell memory formation after mild COVID-19. TCRdb itself ran the 5' RACE reads through MiXCR, one entry per CDR3 protein. The sample lists about 210,000 distinct CDR3 sequences; around 27% were seen once. The sequenced sample was PBMCs or a T cell subset sorted from them (not recorded which). These receptors were taken from an adult woman who had mild COVID-19 (a few samples of this study predate the infection). Cell type and time point are not known.

At least ten counts were recorded for this clonotype. CDR3 nucleotide sequence: TGTGCCAGCAGGACCCGGGTCGGGGCTAATGAAAAACTGTTTTTT. Amino acid sequence: CASRTRVGANEKLFF. The genes are TRBV6-5 and TRBJ1-4; D gene uncertain. CDR1 MNHEY and CDR2 SVGAGI come from the germline V gene. The CDR3 contains 15 residues. Trimming took 6 bases from V and 3 from J, leaving 14 bases between them.

The V and J genes are TRBV25-1 and TRBJ2-7, with TRBD2 as a possible D gene (5 bases). The CDR3 is made up of 15 amino acids. V was trimmed by 5 bases and J by 2 bases, leaving 16 bases between them. The V gene's germline CDR1 is MGHDK and CDR2 SYGVNS. The CDR3 region has the DNA TGTGCCAGCAGTTCCCAGGAAGGGCGGGCCTACGAGCAGTACTTC. This translates into CASSSQEGRAYEQYF.

The rearrangement uses TRBV11-3 and TRBJ2-1; D is perhaps TRBD1 (6 bases). In germline, CDR1 is SGHNT, CDR2 YENEEA. This CDR3 has 16 residues. The V end was cut by 5 bases, the J end by 6 bases, with 20 bases between. This CDR3 is CASSKGSGVRFNEQFF. CDR3 nucleotide sequence: TGTGCCAGCAGCAAGGGGTCAGGGGTCCGGTTCAATGAGCAGTTCTTC.

This chain connects TRBV20-1 to TRBJ2-7; D remains unclear. With 5 bases removed from V and 4 bases from J, the gap between germline ends came to 12 bases. The V gene's germline CDR1 is DFQATT and CDR2 SNEGSKA (reference sequence). There are 12 residues in the CDR3. The CDR3 DNA follows: TGCAGTGCTCCCTGGGTTGGGTACGAGCAGTACTTC. This encodes CSAPWVGYEQYF.

The gene calls are TRBV24-1 and TRBJ2-1; D might be TRBD1 or TRBD2, each matching 5 bases. The CDR3 has 16 residues. Germline V lookup: CDR1 KGHDR, CDR2 SFDVKD. Trimming took off 0 bases at V and 3 bases at J, with 11 bases between the two ends. The CDR3 loop reads CATSDLSGDLYNEQFF. The DNA for the CDR3 is TGTGCCACCAGTGATTTGTCCGGGGACCTCTACAATGAGCAGTTCTTC.

This clonotype occurred once. CDR3 DNA: TGTGCCAGCAGCTTCCAGACAGGGCTGACTGGATCACCCCTCCACTTT. It codes for CASSFQTGLTGSPLHF. The chain employs TRBV7-2 and TRBJ1-6, with 7 positions matching TRBD1. The V gene's germline CDR1 is SGHTA and CDR2 FQGNSA. J lost 10 bases, V lost 3 bases, and 12 bases had no gene match. The length of the CDR3 is 16 residues.

V gene TRBV10-3 combines with J gene TRBJ2-1; D remains unclear. This CDR3 comprises 14 residues. V lost 0 bases and J 7 bases, leaving 10 bases between the germline ends. CDR1 is ENHRY, CDR2 SYGVKD, per germline. In DNA, the CDR3 is TGTGCCATCAGTGAGTCAACCGGTCGAAATGAGCAGTTCTTC. Translation gives CAISESTGRNEQFF.

CDR3 in DNA: TGTGCCAGCAGCCAACTAGGCCTCTACAATGAGCAGTTCTTC. Protein sequence: CASSQLGLYNEQFF. This chain connects TRBV9 to TRBJ2-1; possibly TRBD2 for D (5 bases). Germline CDR1 SGDLS, CDR2 YYNGEE. The CDR3 is 14 residues long. Trimming stripped 4 bases from V and 3 bases from J, with 11 bases between.

Judged by abundance, this clonotype is medium-sized (0.01 to 0.1%). The chain couples TRBV7-9 to TRBJ2-7, with D perhaps matching TRBD1 or TRBD2 (5 bases each). CDR3 size: 11 residues. The germline V and J ends were trimmed by 11 bases and 4 bases, with 12 bases remaining between them. CDR1 SEHNR and CDR2 FQNEAQ come from the germline V gene (reference sequence). CDR3 DNA sequence: TGTGCCTCCGGGACGGTTTACGAGCAGTACTTC. Translated: CASGTVYEQYF.

The V gene is TRBV12-3 or TRBV12-4, the J gene TRBJ2-3, with D perhaps TRBD1 or TRBD2 (5 bases each). Between the trimmed V and J ends, which lost 5 bases and 1 base, there was a span of 16 bases. This CDR3 has 16 amino acids. The CDR3 nucleotides read TGTGCCAGCAGTCCCCTGAGGGGAAGAGGCACAGATACGCAGTATTTT. Protein sequence: CASSPLRGRGTDTQYF.

V is TRBV4-3 and J is TRBJ2-7; D is uncertain. Germline values: CDR1 LGHNA, CDR2 YSLEER. V lost 8 bases, J lost 5 bases, and 16 bases lay in between. This CDR3 is built from 13 residues. CDR3 DNA: TGCGCCAGCTCCCGGGCCTTGGACGACGAGCAGTACTTC. The encoded protein is CASSRALDDEQYF.

The V and J genes are TRBV21-1 and TRBJ2-4; TRBD1 is taken as the D call from the table, unchecked against the DNA. TRBV21-1 is listed as a pseudogene. The CDR3 is 17 amino acids. The CDR3 coding sequence is TGTGCCAGCAGCAAAGGTCCCCGGGAGAGGACCAAAAACATTCAGTACTTC. Its translation: CASSKGPRERTKNIQYF.

This chain uses TRBV30 with TRBJ1-5, with D uncertain. The CDR3 contains 14 residues. Trimming took 3 bases from V and 0 from J, leaving 9 bases between them. Germline CDR1 is GTSNPN and CDR2 is SVGIG (reference sequence). Here the CDR3 reads CAWSVGYSNQPQHF. CDR3 DNA sequence: TGTGCCTGGAGCGTCGGTTATAGCAATCAGCCCCAGCATTTT.

V is TRBV7-8 and J is TRBJ1-1; D is uncertain. The CDR3 contains 13 residues. Trimming shortened V by 1 base and J by 5 bases, and 8 bases separated the two germline ends. Germline CDR1 reads SGHVS; CDR2 reads FQNEAQ. The CDR3 region is CASSLDQETEAFF. The CDR3 DNA sequence: TGTGCCAGCAGCTTAGATCAGGAAACTGAAGCTTTCTTT.

The V and J genes are TRBV10-2 and TRBJ1-3; D possibly corresponds to TRBD1 (6 bases). V lost 3 bases to trimming and J lost 2 bases, with 14 bases between them. Germline V lookup: CDR1 WSHSY, CDR2 SAAADI. There are 16 residues in the CDR3. The CDR3 spells CASSDVQGLTGNTIYF. The CDR3, as DNA: TGCGCCAGCAGTGATGTTCAGGGGCTTACTGGAAACACCATATATTTT.

The CDR3 bases are TGTGCCAGCAGAGCGGGACAGTACTACGAGCAGTACTTC. It yields the protein CASRAGQYYEQYF. The gene calls are TRBV6-5 and TRBJ2-7; perhaps D is TRBD1 or TRBD2 (7 bases each). The CDR3 runs to 13 residues. V was clipped by 6 bases and J by 3 bases, with 12 bases between them. The V gene's germline CDR1 is MNHEY and CDR2 SVGAGI.

This clonotype has a handful of counts. The chain links TRBV5-1 to TRBJ2-3; tentative D call: TRBD2 (6 bases). The CDR3 is made up of 14 amino acids. Trimming shortened V by 2 bases and J by 3 bases, and 10 bases separated the two germline ends. CDR1 is SGHRS, CDR2 YFSETQ, per germline. The CDR3 is CASSFREPTDTQYF. CDR3 DNA: TGCGCCAGCAGCTTCCGGGAGCCTACAGATACGCAGTATTTT.

CDR3 nucleotide sequence: TGTGCCAGCAGCCAAGGGTTGCGGGGGGCCCAAGAGACCCAGTACTTC. Its translation: CASSQGLRGAQETQYF. The chain couples TRBV3-1 to TRBJ2-5; 8 bases line up with TRBD2. Germline CDR1 reads LGHDT; CDR2 reads YNNKEL (reference sequence). The CDR3 runs to 16 residues. V trimming: 1 base; J trimming: 1 base; junction bases outside the gene matches: 5.

This clonotype occurred a few times. The chain couples TRBV20-1 to TRBJ2-2; the match to TRBD2 covers 9 bases. The germline CDR1 and CDR2 sequences are DFQATT and SNEGSKA (reference sequence). This CDR3 spans 14 amino acids. Trimming cost V 6 bases and J 4 bases; bases outside gene matches: 6. CDR3 nucleotide sequence: TGCAGTGCCGCTCATAGCGGGAGCACCGGGGAGCTGTTTTTT. Protein: CSAAHSGSTGELFF.

This clonotype was detected a few times. The chain has TRBV20-1 and TRBJ2-2; tentatively, D is TRBD1 or TRBD2 (5 bases each). V lost 3 bases, J lost 0 bases, and 11 bases lay in between. Looked up from germline, CDR1 is DFQATT and CDR2 is SNEGSKA (reference sequence). The CDR3 consists of 15 residues. For the CDR3, the DNA is TGCAGTGCTAGTTATCGGGGCGCGAACACCGGGGAGCTGTTTTTT. It specifies CSASYRGANTGELFF.

This clonotype was counted only a few times. The chain recombines TRBV24-1 with TRBJ2-1; 12 positions match TRBD2. This CDR3 contains 19 residues. The germline V gene encodes CDR1 KGHDR and CDR2 SFDVKD. V shed 3 bases, J shed 2 bases, and the junction held 10 bases outside the gene matches. The DNA for the CDR3 is TGTGCCACCAGTGATCCCTCGGAGACTAGCGGGGGAGCCTACAATGAGCAGTTCTTC. Residues: CATSDPSETSGGAYNEQFF.

V gene TRBV24-1 combines with J gene TRBJ2-5; D may be TRBD1 (5 bases). This CDR3 has 15 residues. Trimming cost V 5 bases and J 1 base, with 13 bases left between them. Germline CDR1 is KGHDR and CDR2 is SFDVKD. The CDR3 coding sequence is TGTGCCACCAGTGCCGAAACAGGAGTCCAAGAGACCCAGTACTTC. It yields the protein CATSAETGVQETQYF.